What follows describes a single T cell receptor (beta chain). This clonotype was seen at least ten times. The clone's antigen remains unknown. The record has no base qualities; no much larger clone is one base away. TCR beta CDR3 regions were amplified from RNA transcripts. For the first round of RT-PCR on the TCR CDR3, the HTBI primer set was used together with the Qiagen OneStep RT-PCR kit. A second multiplex PCR round built the libraries, followed by size selection and purification. Paired-end sequencing of the libraries was performed with 100 bp reads on an Illumina HiSeq2000. The authors processed their data as follows. SOAPnuke was used to process the raw data, throwing out any read that contained adapters or uncalled bases, had a mean Phred below 15, or lacked an exact constant-primer or identifier match. COPE v1.2.5 was used to merge the high-quality paired reads, and each unique nucleotide sequence was defined as a clonotype. Clonotypes were aligned to IMGT TRBV, TRBD and TRBJ reference segments using MiTCR v1.1. The analysis was restricted to V-J combinations with a frequency above 0.0001, which together covered about 99% of the repertoires. The TCS score was defined as F50 (clonal expansion) divided by E x V (chaos), with BLOSUM62-based TCRdist calculated between CDR3 peptides within each V-J. Welch's t-statistics and random forest reduced around 520 V-J features to roughly 13, which were used in a naive Bayes classifier (R e1071). Using fastp trimming at Q25 and MiXCR clonotype assembly, TCRdb reanalyzed the public sequencing data and kept in-frame beta chains. Every distinct CDR3 protein forms one entry, paired with its most common genes and DNA. V and J calls and clone size were set by TCRdb, not the authors. The table for this sample lists hundreds of thousands of distinct CDR3 sequences; 15% to 20% of them were counted only once. The ten biggest clones cover 3.8% of the sample.

V is cut back by 1 base and J by 9 bases, with 9 bases in the junction unmatched. The CDR3 measures 15 amino acids from cysteine to phenylalanine. The DNA shown is the 45-base CDR3, in frame from base 1. CDR1 is given as LGHDT and CDR2 as YNNKEL, both from the germline V gene (reference sequence). This sample is part of a study of T cells in Graves' hyperthyroidism and ophthalmopathy (dated by TCRdb to the late 2010s). Broadly, across the study: Peripheral blood was sampled at the time of initial diagnosis, prior to any treatment. A discovery cohort of approximately 97 patients, 43 with Graves' ophthalmopathy and under 60 with stable Graves' hyperthyroidism, was used to find distinguishing TCR V-J signatures. Whether ophthalmopathy could be predicted prospectively was tested in an independent validation cohort made up of under 20 hyperthyroidism patients plus 17 patients who later progressed to ophthalmopathy. For training and testing, the 100 or so patients in the discovery cohort were randomly divided in a 7:3 ratio. In about 6 Graves' hyperthyroidism patients, the study also compared T-cell repertoires from thyroid tissue with T-cell repertoires from blood. Following sampling, methimazole starting at 30 mg daily was given to hyperthyroidism patients, and high-dose intravenous methylprednisolone was given to ophthalmopathy patients. The paper reports TCR Vbeta CDR3 sequencing of over 120 peripheral blood samples: some 44 ophthalmopathy, 70 to 85 hyperthyroidism and approximately 17 progressor patients.

A patient counted as having stable Graves' hyperthyroidism if no progression to ophthalmopathy occurred over 18 months of follow-up. Hyperthyroidism patients were newly diagnosed, with disease duration under 2 months, and aged 18 to 65 years. Patients with uncontrolled infections, other autoimmune diseases, pregnancy or lactation were excluded. Diagnoses were established on the basis of clinical symptoms, serum thyroxine and TRAb, thyroid ultrasound, and orbital computed tomography. Ficoll-Paque density gradient centrifugation was used to isolate PBMCs from 8 to 10 ml of fresh peripheral blood. Total RNA was extracted using Trizol reagent, and RNA quality was assessed on an Agilent 2100 Bioanalyzer. Study-level results and caveats: Ophthalmopathy was separated from stable hyperthyroidism by a 13 V-J signature model, with approximately 90% sensitivity and roughly 81% specificity obtained in cross-validation and 80%/75% obtained in testing. Sample size was not statistically predetermined, and blinding of investigators to group allocation was not performed. In validation, the model predicted progression to ophthalmopathy with 60% to 71% sensitivity and roughly 75% specificity, a median of roughly seven months before onset. Most expanded thyroid clonotypes (frequency above 0.001) were also detected in blood, suggesting blood repertoires may reflect thyroid immune responses.

The sequence was collected from a woman aged 25-40 years with Graves' hyperthyroidism. Sequenced material: blood. The sequence is built from TRBV3-1 and TRBJ2-1; 7 central nucleotides agree with TRBD2. CDR3 region: CASSQGLLAPGEQFF. The DNA reads as follows: TGTGCCAGCAGCCAAGGGCTACTAGCGCCTGGTGAGCAGTTCTTC.